Below are 17 T cell receptor beta chains sequenced from a single sample in a study of T cells after yellow fever vaccination (dated by TCRdb to between 2018 and 2021). Sample treatment or condition, as interpreted from the label and publication: live attenuated yellow fever vaccine strain. The method was 5' RACE. The data were produced on an Illumina HiSeq 2500. In-frame beta chains were kept once TCRdb had trimmed the public reads at Q25 with fastp and called clones with MiXCR. Rows with a matching CDR3 protein are joined into one entry that keeps the most common DNA and genes. Within this sample are just under 600,000 distinct CDR3 sequences, with 13% of them counted one time only. More than 13% of the sample is taken by the ten largest. The sample consisted of PBMCs, taken on the day of the yellow fever booster vaccination. The receptors shown here come from a man between 25 and 39 years old who received the YFV17D yellow fever vaccine.

The chain combines TRBV5-1 with TRBJ2-7; 8 bases fit TRBD1. V shed 6 bases, J shed 3 bases, and the junction held 2 bases outside the gene matches. The CDR3 sequence is 12 residues long. Germline assignment: CDR1 SGHRS and CDR2 YFSETQ. CDR3 sequence: CASTGTGYEQYF. In DNA, the CDR3 is TGCGCCAGCACAGGGACAGGCTACGAGCAGTACTTC. Together with reference TRBV5-1 and TRBJ2-7, the CDR3 gives the full variable domain: KAGVTQTPRYLIKTRGQQVTLSCSPISGHRSVSWYQQTPGQGLQFLFEYFSETQRNKGNFPGRFSGRQFSNSRSEMNVSTLELGDSALYLCASTGTGYEQYFGPGTRLTVT.

The chain joins TRBV6-1 to TRBJ2-4; 7 bases map to TRBD2. V was clipped by 6 bases and J by 1 base; unmatched bases: 9. Germline lookup yields CDR1 MNHNS and CDR2 SASEGT. The CDR3 extends over 16 amino acids. The CDR3 nucleotides are TGTGCCAGCAGCCGTGAGCGGGATGGGGCCAAAAACATTCAGTACTTC. Its translation is CASSRERDGAKNIQYF.

The V call is TRBV9, the J call TRBJ2-7; D unclear. Germline V lookup: CDR1 SGDLS, CDR2 YYNGEE. V was pared by 4 bases and J by 10 bases, with 12 bases between. This CDR3 region has 11 residues. CDR3 in DNA: TGTGCCAGCAGCAATCGACACATCCAGTACTTC. Residues: CASSNRHIQYF.

This clonotype was seen once. The chain employs TRBV20-1 and TRBJ1-2; TRBD1 matches 10 bases. The CDR3 totals 13 residues. Germline CDR1 and CDR2: DFQATT and SNEGSKA (reference sequence). V was clipped by 5 bases and J by 7 bases; unmatched bases: 7. DNA for the CDR3: TGCAGTGCTGCGACAGGGGGCGCGGGTGGCTACACCTTC. This encodes CSAATGGAGGYTF.

This chain links TRBV10-3 with TRBJ2-3; TRBD2 agrees at 9 bases. CDR1 and CDR2 from the germline V gene are ENHRY and SYGVKD. This CDR3 is 17 amino acids long. V lost 4 bases to trimming and J lost 0 bases; unmatched junction nucleotides: 8. CDR3 DNA: TGTGCCATCAGTGTGACCGGGACTAGCCGGAGCACAGATACGCAGTATTTT. This encodes CAISVTGTSRSTDTQYF.

The gene calls are TRBV5-5 and TRBJ2-2, with D unclear. Germline loops: CDR1 SGHKS, CDR2 YYEKEE (reference sequence). V was pared by 4 bases and J by 6 bases, with 16 bases between. This CDR3 region has 15 residues. The DNA for the CDR3 is TGTGCCAGCAGCGTGACAAGAGAGGCGTCCGGGGAGCTGTTTTTT. It codes for CASSVTREASGELFF.

This clonotype appeared a few times. This chain links TRBV6-2 or TRBV6-3 with TRBJ2-2; tentative D call: TRBD2 (7 bases). The germline gives CDR1 MNHEY, CDR2 SVGEGT. Deletions cut 10 bases from V and 6 bases from J, with 27 bases between. There are 17 residues in the CDR3. The CDR3 coding sequence is TGTGCCACCAAGAATCCCTTGGGGGGGCAAAGAGCCGGGGAGCTGTTTTTT. It codes for CATKNPLGGQRAGELFF.

The chain is built from TRBV20-1 and TRBJ2-3; 13 nucleotides agree with TRBD2. Germline V gene data show CDR1 as DFQATT and CDR2 as SNEGSKA (reference sequence). J lost 2 bases, V lost 2 bases, and 7 bases had no gene match. This CDR3 region has 17 residues. The CDR3 bases are TGCAGTGCTAGAACACCAGGGACTAGCGGGAACACAGATACGCAGTATTTT. This sequence encodes CSARTPGTSGNTDTQYF.

The rearrangement uses TRBV5-1 and TRBJ2-7; D possibly corresponds to TRBD2 (7 bases). This CDR3 spans 16 amino acids. The V end lost 4 bases, the J end lost 5 bases, and 22 bases lay between the germline ends. CDR1 and CDR2 from the germline V gene are SGHRS and YFSETQ. DNA of the CDR3: TGCGCCAGCAGCCCCGTGGCGGGGGCGGTTCGTAACGAGCAGTACTTC. Its translation: CASSPVAGAVRNEQYF.

The chain carries TRBV30 and TRBJ1-5, with D perhaps matching TRBD1 (5 bases). The CDR3 loop spans 13 amino acids. Germline-derived CDR1 and CDR2 are GTSNPN and SVGIG (reference sequence). V dropped 5 bases and J dropped 6 bases, with 14 bases sitting between them. The CDR3 bases are TGTGCCTGGGGGGGGACGGAACGTCAGCCCCAGCATTTT. It codes for CAWGGTERQPQHF. The full variable domain, rest sourced from reference TRBV30 and TRBJ1-5, is SQTIHQWPATLVQPVGSPLSLECTVEGTSNPNLYWYRQAAGRGLQLLFYSVGIGQISSEVPQNLSASRPQDRQFILSSKKLLLSDSGFYLCAWGGTERQPQHFGDGTRLSIL.

The rearrangement links TRBV20-1 to TRBJ2-5; D gene uncertain. CDR3 length equals 13 residues. The V gene lost 7 bases and the J gene lost 5 bases, with 17 bases spanning the gap. In germline, CDR1 is DFQATT, CDR2 SNEGSKA (reference sequence). As DNA, the CDR3 is TGCAGTGGGCTACTTTCCGGCCGGGAGACCCAGTACTTC. Its translation: CSGLLSGRETQYF.

The sample holds a few counts of this clonotype. The chain joins TRBV20-1 to TRBJ2-2; the D is unclear. Germline CDR1 DFQATT, CDR2 SNEGSKA (reference sequence). Trimming cost V 6 bases and J 2 bases, with 13 bases left between them. This CDR3 has 14 residues. Written as DNA, the CDR3 is TGCAGTGCCGCAATTCCAGGAAACACCGGGGAGCTGTTTTTT. Encoded protein: CSAAIPGNTGELFF.

This sequence joins TRBV12-3 or TRBV12-4 and TRBJ2-1; possibly TRBD2 for D (5 bases). Trimming left V 5 bases short and J 10 bases short, with 9 bases between. This CDR3 has 11 amino acids. CDR3 amino acids: CASSGGWEQFF. In nucleotides, the CDR3 is TGTGCCAGCAGTGGCGGGTGGGAGCAGTTCTTC.

The chain joins TRBV20-1 to TRBJ1-5, with a possible D match to TRBD1 (5 bases). The CDR3 runs 17 residues. V gave up 0 bases and J gave up 0 bases, with 15 bases separating them. Germline CDR1 reads DFQATT; CDR2 reads SNEGSKA (reference sequence). The CDR3 DNA reads as TGCAGTGCTAGAGATAGACAGACGGACTATAGCAATCAGCCCCAGCATTTT. This encodes CSARDRQTDYSNQPQHF.

In this sample, this clonotype turned up a few times. The chain carries TRBV29-1 and TRBJ2-3; D ambiguous. Germline CDR1 is SQVTM and CDR2 is ANQGSEA. This CDR3 spans 11 amino acids. V was shortened by 0 bases and J by 10 bases, with 8 bases between the two germline ends. The CDR3 spells CSVEDRRAQYF. Written as DNA, the CDR3 is TGCAGCGTTGAAGATCGGCGTGCGCAGTATTTT.

This clonotype came up a few times. The chain combines TRBV6-1 with TRBJ2-5; D tentatively fits TRBD1 or TRBD2 (6 bases each). The V end lost 6 bases, the J end lost 5 bases, and 16 bases lay between the germline ends. The CDR3 has 14 amino acids. Germline V gene data show CDR1 as MNHNS and CDR2 as SASEGT. The CDR3: CASRVGTGAETQYF. The CDR3 bases are TGTGCCAGCAGGGTCGGGACGGGGGCGGAGACCCAGTACTTC.

The chain links TRBV29-1 to TRBJ1-5, with D possibly TRBD1 on 5 matching bases. The CDR3 has 14 residues. The germline V and J ends were trimmed by 4 bases and 2 bases, with 12 bases remaining between them. Germline V gene data show CDR1 as SQVTM and CDR2 as ANQGSEA. The CDR3 DNA sequence: TGCAGCGTTGTTTTTGGGGGGGGCAATCAGCCCCAGCATTTT. Translation gives CSVVFGGGNQPQHF.